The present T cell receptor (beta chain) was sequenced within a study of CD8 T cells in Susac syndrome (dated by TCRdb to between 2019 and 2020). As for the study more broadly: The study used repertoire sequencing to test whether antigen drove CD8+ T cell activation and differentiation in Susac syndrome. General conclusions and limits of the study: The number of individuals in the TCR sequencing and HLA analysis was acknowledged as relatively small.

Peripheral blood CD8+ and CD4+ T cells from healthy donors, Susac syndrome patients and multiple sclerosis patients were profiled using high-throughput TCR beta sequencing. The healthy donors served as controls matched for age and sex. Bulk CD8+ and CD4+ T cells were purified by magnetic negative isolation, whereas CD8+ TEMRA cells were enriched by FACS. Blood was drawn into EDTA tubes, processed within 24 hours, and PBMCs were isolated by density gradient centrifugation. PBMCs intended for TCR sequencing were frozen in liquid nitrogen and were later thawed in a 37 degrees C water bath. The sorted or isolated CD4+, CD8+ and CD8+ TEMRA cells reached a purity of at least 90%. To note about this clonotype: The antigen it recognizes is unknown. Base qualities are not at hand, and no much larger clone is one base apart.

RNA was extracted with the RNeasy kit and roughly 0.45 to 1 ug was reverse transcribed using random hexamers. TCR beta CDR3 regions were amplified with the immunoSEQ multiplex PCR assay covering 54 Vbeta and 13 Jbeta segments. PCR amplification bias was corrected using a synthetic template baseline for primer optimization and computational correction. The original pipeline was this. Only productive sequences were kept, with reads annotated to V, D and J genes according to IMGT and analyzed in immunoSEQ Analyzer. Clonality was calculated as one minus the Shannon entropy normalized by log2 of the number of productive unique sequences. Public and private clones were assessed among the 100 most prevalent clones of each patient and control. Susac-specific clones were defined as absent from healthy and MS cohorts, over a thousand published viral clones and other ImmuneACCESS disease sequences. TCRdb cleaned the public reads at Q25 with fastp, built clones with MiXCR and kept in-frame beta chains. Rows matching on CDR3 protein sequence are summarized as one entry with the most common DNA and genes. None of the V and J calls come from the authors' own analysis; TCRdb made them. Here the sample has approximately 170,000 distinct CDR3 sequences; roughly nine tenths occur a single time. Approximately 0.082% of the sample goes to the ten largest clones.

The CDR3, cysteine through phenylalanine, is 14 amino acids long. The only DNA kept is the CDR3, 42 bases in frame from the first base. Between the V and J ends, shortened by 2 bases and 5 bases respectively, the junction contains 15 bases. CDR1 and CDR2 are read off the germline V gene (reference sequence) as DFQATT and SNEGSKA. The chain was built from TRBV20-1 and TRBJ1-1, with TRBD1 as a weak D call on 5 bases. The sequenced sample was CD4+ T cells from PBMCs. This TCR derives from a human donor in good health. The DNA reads TGCAGTGCTAGACATTACTCAGGGTCGACTGAAGCTTTCTTT. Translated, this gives CSARHYSGSTEAFF.